These 14 T cell receptor beta chains were all obtained from the same sample, sequenced in a study of control samples from healthy donors and cancer patients. TCRdb keeps only in-frame clones here, not all; method: immunoSEQ multiplex PCR. The sample has roughly 160,000 clones, 96% seen once; the top ten hold approximately 1%. Sequenced material: blood. The receptors come from a woman aged 30 to 39 in good health.

The gene calls are TRBV9 and TRBJ1-2, with 9 bases fitting TRBD1. Germline V CDR1 and CDR2: SGDLS, YYNGEE. This CDR3 has 15 residues. With V trimmed by 4 bases and J by 5 bases, 9 bases remained unmatched. CDR3 in amino acids: CASSPLTGGGYGYTF. The CDR3, as DNA: TGTGCCAGCAGCCCCCTCACAGGGGGCGGTTATGGCTACACCTTC.

The chain is built from TRBV7-8 and TRBJ2-2; D ambiguous. Per germline, CDR1 SGHVS and CDR2 FQNEAQ. CDR3 length: 14 amino acids. V shed 2 bases and J shed 4 bases, with 8 bases lying between them. CDR3 loop: CASSLFDVTGELFF. CDR3 sequence (DNA): TGTGCCAGCAGCTTATTCGATGTCACCGGGGAGCTGTTTTTT.

The chain couples TRBV6-1 to TRBJ1-2; D might be TRBD1 (5 bases). The germline V gene has CDR1 MNHNS and CDR2 SASEGT. CDR3 length: 12 residues. The V end lost 4 bases, the J end lost 5 bases, and 8 bases lay between the germline ends. CDR3 sequence: CASSGTTYGYTF. In DNA, the CDR3 is TGTGCCAGCAGTGGGACAACGTATGGCTACACCTTC.

This rearrangement joins TRBV7-9 to TRBJ1-4, with a possible D match to TRBD1 (6 bases). The V gene's germline CDR1 is SEHNR and CDR2 FQNEAQ (reference sequence). Trimming shortened V by 6 bases and J by 0 bases, and 11 bases separated the two germline ends. CDR3 length: 15 residues. The chain's CDR3 is CASRTGLTTNEKLFF. Written as DNA, the CDR3 is TGTGCCAGCAGAACAGGGCTTACAACTAATGAAAAACTGTTTTTT.

The rearrangement links TRBV2 to TRBJ1-6; D ambiguous. From germline, CDR1 is SNHLY and CDR2 FYNNEI. The CDR3 loop spans 11 amino acids. Trimming left V 5 bases short and J 9 bases short, with 5 bases between. CDR3 bases: TGTGCCAGCAGTTATCCTTCACCCCTCCACTTT. Its protein product is CASSYPSPLHF.

V is TRBV6-6 and J is TRBJ1-4; 7 bases agree with TRBD1. Trimming removed 5 bases from V and 4 bases from J; junction bases left unmatched: 7. Germline V CDR1 and CDR2: MNHNY, SVGAGI (reference sequence). CDR3 size: 15 residues. CDR3 sequence reads: CASSNTGAHNEKLFF. The CDR3 DNA sequence: TGTGCCAGCAGTAACACAGGGGCCCATAATGAAAAACTGTTTTTT.

The rearrangement uses TRBV14 and TRBJ1-3; D is unresolved. With 4 bases removed from V and 0 bases from J, the gap between germline ends came to 10 bases. CDR1 is SGHDN and CDR2 is FVKESK in the germline V gene. The CDR3 consists of 15 residues. The CDR3 loop reads CASSPPSISGNTIYF. The CDR3 nucleotides are TGTGCCAGCAGCCCACCCTCAATCTCTGGAAACACCATATATTTT.

This chain uses TRBV11-2 with TRBJ2-7; D remains ambiguous. The CDR3 is 13 residues long. Germline V CDR1 and CDR2: SGHAT, FQNNGV. V gave up 5 bases and J gave up 0 bases, with 8 bases separating them. CDR3: CASSPLSSYEQYF. For the CDR3, the DNA is TGTGCCAGCAGCCCACTGAGCTCCTACGAGCAGTACTTC.

The V gene is TRBV25-1, the J gene TRBJ1-6, with D possibly being TRBD1 (6 bases). The germline gives CDR1 MGHDK, CDR2 SYGVNS. V gave up 4 bases and J gave up 7 bases, with 11 bases separating them. The CDR3 spans 14 residues. The CDR3 loop is CASSGRQANSPLHF. In DNA form, the CDR3 reads TGTGCCAGCAGTGGAAGACAGGCAAATTCACCCCTCCACTTT.

This sequence joins TRBV4-1 and TRBJ2-7; TRBD1 might be the D (6 bases). CDR3 length equals 13 residues. Trimming cost V 2 bases and J 2 bases, with 7 bases left between them. CDR1 is MGHRA, CDR2 YSYEKL, per germline. The CDR3 protein is CASSQSGAYEQYF. CDR3 in DNA: TGCGCCAGCAGCCAATCAGGGGCCTACGAGCAGTACTTC.

The rearrangement joins TRBV7-3 to TRBJ2-1, with D unclear. Per germline, CDR1 SGHTA and CDR2 FQGTGA. The CDR3 contains 12 residues. V lost 1 base and J lost 3, with 1 base in between. CDR3 amino acids: CASSLNYNEQFF. The CDR3 DNA sequence: TGTGCCAGCAGCTTAAACTACAATGAGCAGTTCTTC.

This rearrangement joins TRBV18 to TRBJ2-7; D could derive from TRBD1 or TRBD2 (5 bases each). V lost 3 bases to trimming and J lost 3 bases, with 12 bases between them. The germline gives CDR1 KGHSH, CDR2 LQKENI. The CDR3 has 14 residues. The CDR3 coding sequence is TGTGCCAGCTCACCCGGGACGGGCTACTACGAGCAGTACTTC. This gives the protein CASSPGTGYYEQYF.

This clone showed up just once. The chain has TRBV29-1 and TRBJ2-6; D remains unclear. Per the germline V gene, CDR1 is SQVTM and CDR2 is ANQGSEA. This CDR3 comprises 16 residues. V was pared by 3 bases and J by 2 bases, with 14 bases between. Here the CDR3 DNA reads TGCAGCGTTGACGAAGGGCTCTTCGCTGGGGCCAACGTCCTGACTTTC. This encodes CSVDEGLFAGANVLTF.

This clone is a singleton in its sample. The CDR3 bases are TGTGCCTGGAGGGAGACAGGGAGTCTCCGCCAGCCCCAGCATTTT. It is translated as CAWRETGSLRQPQHF. The rearrangement joins TRBV30 to TRBJ1-5, with TRBD1 identical over 7 bases. J lost 7 bases, V lost 3 bases, and 12 bases had no gene match. The CDR3 has 15 amino acids. Germline V gene data show CDR1 as GTSNPN and CDR2 as SVGIG (reference sequence).